One T cell receptor beta chain is described in this entry. These data originate in a study of blood T cell repertoires in COVID-19. Study-wide context: Acute-phase and convalescent COVID-19 samples originated in the United States, Italy and Spain. T cells, B-cell-depleted T cells, or PBMCs supplied cDNA or gDNA.

The V and J ends lost 0 bases and 5 bases respectively, with 10 bases between them. This CDR3 has 14 residues. The germline gives CDR1 SEHNR, CDR2 FQNEAQ (reference sequence). As handled by the study authors: Reference gene primer amplification in the assay estimated nucleated cell counts. Sequenced by immunoSEQ multiplex PCR; TCRdb stores in-frame clones only, minus some. V, J and clone size were drawn from that table, and D and trimming were deduced from the DNA. Counted here are around 100,000 clones, roughly 90% occurring once; the ten biggest clones make up 2.7%. Seattle patients were enrolled during active infection and followed longitudinally.

The TCR sequence derives from a man aged 50-60 years with COVID-19, enrolled during active disease. Material: peripheral blood. This chain uses TRBV7-9 with TRBJ1-1, with D possibly being TRBD1 (6 bases). This CDR3 reads CASSLAGGRTEAFF. As DNA, the CDR3 is TGTGCCAGCAGCTTAGCTGGGGGCCGGACTGAAGCTTTCTTT.